These 21 T cell receptor beta chains originate from one sample sequenced in a study of cytotoxic CD8 clonotypes in ibrutinib-treated CLL. Clones were read by immunoSEQ multiplex PCR, and TCRdb kept only the in-frame ones, dropping some. The table shows fewer than 400,000 clones, with roughly two thirds occurring only once. The starting material was PBMCs, obtained after 36 months of ibrutinib treatment. The source is a human donor with chronic lymphocytic leukemia.

The rearrangement uses TRBV29-1 and TRBJ2-5; TRBD1 is a possible D gene (6 bases). CDR1 is SQVTM and CDR2 is ANQGSEA in the germline V gene. The CDR3 sequence is 14 residues long. V dropped 6 bases and J dropped 9 bases, with 23 bases sitting between them. DNA for the CDR3: TGCAGCGTCGGGCGAACAGGGCAAGTTAATGCCCAGTACTTC. This gives the protein CSVGRTGQVNAQYF.

The chain joins TRBV28 to TRBJ2-3, with D tentatively TRBD2 (5 bases). The CDR3 is 15 amino acids. CDR1 MDHEN and CDR2 SYDVKM come from the germline V gene. Trimming stripped 6 bases from V and 0 bases from J, with 13 bases between. The CDR3 protein is CASRGGRESTDTQYF. For the CDR3, the DNA is TGTGCCAGCAGGGGCGGACGGGAAAGCACAGATACGCAGTATTTT. Supplemented by reference TRBV28 and TRBJ2-3, the full variable domain reads DVKVTQSSRYLVKRTGEKVFLECVQDMDHENMFWYRQDPGLGLRLIYFSYDVKMKEKGDIPEGYSVSREKKERFSLILESASTNQTSMYLCASRGGRESTDTQYFGPGTRLTVL.

This clone was seen only a few times. This sequence joins TRBV9 and TRBJ2-2; no firm D call. Germline-derived CDR1 and CDR2 are SGDLS and YYNGEE. V dropped 2 bases and J dropped 5 bases, with 1 base sitting between them. This CDR3 is built from 11 residues. CDR3 region: CASSVTGELFF. The DNA of the CDR3 is TGTGCCAGCAGCGTTACCGGGGAGCTGTTTTTT.

V usage is TRBV18 and J usage is TRBJ2-3; 7 bases agree with TRBD1. Per the germline V gene, CDR1 is KGHSH and CDR2 is LQKENI. This CDR3 is built from 15 residues. The J segment lost 2 bases and the V segment lost 10 bases, leaving 12 bases of the junction unmatched. CDR3 DNA: TGTGCCACCCGGTCTCAGGACAGGACCACAGATACGCAGTATTTT. Protein sequence: CATRSQDRTTDTQYF.

V gene TRBV7-7 combines with J gene TRBJ2-2; D is perhaps TRBD2 (5 bases). Trimming removed 1 base from V and 7 bases from J, with 10 bases in between. Looked up from germline, CDR1 is SSHAT and CDR2 is FNYEAQ (reference sequence). The CDR3 totals 14 residues. The CDR3 reads CASSLVGEGGELFF. In nucleotides, the CDR3 is TGTGCCAGCAGCTTAGTTGGCGAGGGCGGGGAGCTGTTTTTT. Supplemented by reference TRBV7-7 and TRBJ2-2, the full variable domain reads GAGVSQSPRYKVTKRGQDVTLRCDPISSHATLYWYQQALGQGPEFLTYFNYEAQPDKSGLPSDRFSAERPEGSISTLTIQRTEQRDSAMYRCASSLVGEGGELFFGEGSRLTVL.

This clone was picked up a small number of times. The J gene is TRBJ1-3, the V gene TRBV11-1; D is unclear. V dropped 1 base and J dropped 2 bases, with 3 bases sitting between them. CDR3 size: 13 residues. The germline V gene has CDR1 SGHAT and CDR2 FQDESV (reference sequence). CDR3 amino acids: CASSLEAGNTIYF. CDR3 nucleotides: TGTGCCAGCAGCTTAGAAGCTGGAAACACCATATATTTT.

This chain uses TRBV7-9 with TRBJ2-5; 10 bases map to TRBD1. V lost 5 bases, J lost 5 bases, and 5 bases stayed unmatched. This CDR3 is built from 14 residues. The germline V gene has CDR1 SEHNR and CDR2 FQNEAQ (reference sequence). The CDR3 region is CASSRQGAQETQYF. CDR3 nucleotide sequence: TGTGCCAGCAGCCGACAGGGGGCGCAGGAGACCCAGTACTTC.

The chain is built from TRBV29-1 and TRBJ1-1; TRBD1 agrees at 8 bases. This CDR3 is built from 11 residues. V lost 7 bases, J lost 5 bases, and 3 bases stayed unmatched. Germline V gene data show CDR1 as SQVTM and CDR2 as ANQGSEA. DNA of the CDR3: TGCAGCGGCGACAGGGGTACTGAAGCTTTCTTT. This codes for CSGDRGTEAFF.

The CDR3 sequence is CASSLMGGHGYTF. The CDR3, as DNA: TGTGCCAGCAGCTTGATGGGGGGCCATGGCTACACCTTC. V gene TRBV7-6 combines with J gene TRBJ1-2; TRBD1 might be the D (6 bases). There are 13 residues in the CDR3. CDR1 and CDR2 from the germline V gene are SGHVS and FNYEAQ. V was pared by 3 bases and J by 6 bases, with 11 bases between.

The chain is built from TRBV27 and TRBJ2-7, with D tentatively TRBD2 (5 bases). Per germline, CDR1 MNHEY and CDR2 SMNVEV (reference sequence). V was trimmed by 3 bases and J by 2 bases, leaving 14 bases between them. CDR3 length: 15 residues. The CDR3 DNA follows: TGTGCCAGCAGTTTCCGTAGCGAGAAAGCCTACGAGCAGTACTTC. It encodes CASSFRSEKAYEQYF.

The rearrangement joins TRBV5-5 to TRBJ2-3; TRBD2 agrees at 10 bases. The V gene's germline CDR1 is SGHKS and CDR2 YYEKEE (reference sequence). Trimming cost V 1 base and J 2 bases; bases outside gene matches: 10. CDR3 size: 18 residues. The CDR3 sequence: CASSLWGLAGESTDTQYF. CDR3 sequence (DNA): TGTGCCAGCAGCTTGTGGGGGCTAGCGGGAGAGTCCACAGATACGCAGTATTTT.

Only one count was recorded for this clone. V usage is TRBV9 and J usage is TRBJ2-5, with TRBD2 identical over 10 bases. From germline, CDR1 is SGDLS and CDR2 YYNGEE. After removal of 4 bases from V and 5 bases from J, the junction contained 20 bases not matched to a gene. This CDR3 is built from 19 residues. CDR3 residues: CASSNDKGLALGGWETQYF. The CDR3 coding sequence is TGTGCCAGCAGCAATGATAAGGGACTAGCGCTAGGAGGGTGGGAGACCCAGTACTTC.

The V and J genes are TRBV7-3 and TRBJ2-2, with D possibly TRBD1 on 6 matching bases. Germline V CDR1 and CDR2: SGHTA, FQGTGA. This CDR3 contains 15 residues. The V end was cut by 5 bases, the J end by 4 bases, with 14 bases between. The CDR3 here is CASSPLTGATGELFF. The CDR3 DNA sequence: TGTGCCAGCAGCCCGCTGACAGGAGCCACCGGGGAGCTGTTTTTT.

This sequence joins TRBV4-1 and TRBJ2-5, with D unresolved. Germline V gives CDR1 MGHRA, CDR2 YSYEKL. This CDR3 contains 15 residues. The V end lost 0 bases, the J end lost 5 bases, and 13 bases lay between the germline ends. Written as DNA, the CDR3 is TGCGCCAGCAGCCAAGAGGTCAGGTTCGTGGAGACCCAGTACTTC. This encodes CASSQEVRFVETQYF.

CDR3 sequence reads: CASSSDERDSYEQYF. The DNA for the CDR3 is TGTGCCAGCAGTTCCGACGAGCGGGACTCCTACGAGCAGTACTTC. The rearrangement joins TRBV27 to TRBJ2-7; TRBD2 agrees at 7 bases. The germline V gene encodes CDR1 MNHEY and CDR2 SMNVEV (reference sequence). The ends lost 4 bases at V and 0 bases at J; junction bases unmatched: 6. The CDR3 sequence is 15 residues long.

The chain employs TRBV19 and TRBJ2-1, with 9 bases lining up with TRBD1. The CDR3 covers 15 residues. Germline CDR1 LNHDA, CDR2 SQIVND (reference sequence). With V trimmed by 4 bases and J by 2 bases, 3 bases remained unmatched. DNA for the CDR3: TGTGCCAGTAGTAAGAACAGGGGGCCCTACAATGAGCAGTTCTTC. It encodes CASSKNRGPYNEQFF.

V gene TRBV5-1 combines with J gene TRBJ2-7; 9 positions match TRBD1. V shed 3 bases and J 5 bases; nucleotides not matched to a gene: 3. There are 13 residues in the CDR3. CDR1 and CDR2 (germline): SGHRS, YFSETQ. Here the CDR3 reads CASSSGQGHEQYF. CDR3 coding DNA: TGCGCCAGCAGCTCGGGACAGGGCCACGAGCAGTACTTC.

This clone was picked up a small number of times. This sample includes further DNA sequences coding for the same CDR3. The chain is built from TRBV19 and TRBJ1-2, with D unclear. CDR1 is LNHDA and CDR2 is SQIVND in the germline V gene (reference sequence). There are 13 residues in the CDR3. Trimming took 2 bases from V and 5 from J, leaving 9 bases between them. CDR3 residues: CASSISGGYGYTF. The DNA of the CDR3 is TGTGCCAGTAGTATATCGGGAGGATATGGCTACACCTTC.

This clone was counted once. This rearrangement joins TRBV7-2 to TRBJ1-5; D call uncertain. The germline V gene encodes CDR1 SGHTA and CDR2 FQGNSA. This CDR3 spans 14 amino acids. Trimming removed 5 bases at V and 7 bases at J, with 15 bases between. The DNA for the CDR3 is TGTGCCAGCAGCCGGTCCCAGAGTGAACAGCCCCAGCATTTT. Its protein product is CASSRSQSEQPQHF.

The CDR3 here is CASSLSSRVVKETQYF. The CDR3 DNA sequence: TGTGCCAGCAGTTTATCGAGCAGGGTGGTAAAAGAGACCCAGTACTTC. The genes are TRBV28 and TRBJ2-5; weak D call: TRBD1 (5 bases). Germline V gene lookup returns CDR1 MDHEN and CDR2 SYDVKM. The CDR3 has 16 amino acids. The germline V and J ends were trimmed by 1 base and 3 bases, with 15 bases remaining between them.

In DNA form, the CDR3 reads TGTGCCAGCAGCTTAGCGCGACAGGGGGCGAACACCATATATTTT. Amino acid sequence: CASSLARQGANTIYF. The rearrangement joins TRBV7-2 to TRBJ1-3, with 10 bases matching TRBD1. The V and J ends lost 0 bases and 7 bases, in that order; junction bases with no gene match: 3. Germline values: CDR1 SGHTA, CDR2 FQGNSA. The length of the CDR3 is 15 residues.